The clone carrying this T cell receptor beta chain was counted once. What it binds is unknown. This entry is derived from a study of cytomegalovirus exposure and HLA in healthy donors. This PCR relied on a set of 60 Vbeta primers and 13 Jbeta primers. Using immunoSEQ multiplex PCR, the repertoire was profiled, and TCRdb retains in-frame clones only, with some absent. The table records approximately 200,000 clones, 70% to 80% of them present only once. Study-wide points: Later analysis showed most CMV-associated TCR beta chains appearing HLA-restricted.

CDR1 and CDR2 (germline): SNHLY, FYNNEI. The CDR3 sequence is 13 residues long. V lost 7 bases to trimming and J lost 0 bases, with 10 bases between them. The TCR sequence derives from a girl aged 5-17 years in good health and CMV-seropositive. Sequences were obtained from PBMCs. The chain carries TRBV2 and TRBJ2-7, with D perhaps TRBD2 (7 bases). Here the CDR3 DNA reads TGTGCCAGCACGGGGGGCCTCTCCTACGAGCAGTACTTC. It yields the protein CASTGGLSYEQYF.